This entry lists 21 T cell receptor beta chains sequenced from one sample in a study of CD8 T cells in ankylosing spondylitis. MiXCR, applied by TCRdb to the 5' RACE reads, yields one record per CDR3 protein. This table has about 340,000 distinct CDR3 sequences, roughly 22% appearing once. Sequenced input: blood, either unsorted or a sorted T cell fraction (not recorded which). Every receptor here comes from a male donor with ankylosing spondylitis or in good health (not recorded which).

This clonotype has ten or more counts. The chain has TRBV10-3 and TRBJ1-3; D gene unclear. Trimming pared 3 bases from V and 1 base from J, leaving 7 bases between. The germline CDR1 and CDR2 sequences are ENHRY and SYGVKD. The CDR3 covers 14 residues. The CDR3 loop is CAISEENSGNTIYF. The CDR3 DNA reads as TGTGCCATCAGTGAAGAAAATTCTGGAAACACCATATATTTT.

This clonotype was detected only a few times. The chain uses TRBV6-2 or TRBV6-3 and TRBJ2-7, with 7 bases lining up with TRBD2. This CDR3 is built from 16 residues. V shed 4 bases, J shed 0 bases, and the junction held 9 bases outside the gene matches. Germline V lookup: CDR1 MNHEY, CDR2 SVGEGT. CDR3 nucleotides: TGTGCCAGCAGTTCGGGAGGACCCCTGGGCTCCTACGAGCAGTACTTC. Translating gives CASSSGGPLGSYEQYF.

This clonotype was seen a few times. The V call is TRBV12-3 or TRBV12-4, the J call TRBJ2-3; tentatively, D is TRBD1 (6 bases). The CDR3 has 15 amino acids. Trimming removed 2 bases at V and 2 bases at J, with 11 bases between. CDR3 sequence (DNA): TGTGCCAGCAGTTTAATCGGACAGAACACAGATACGCAGTATTTT. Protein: CASSLIGQNTDTQYF.

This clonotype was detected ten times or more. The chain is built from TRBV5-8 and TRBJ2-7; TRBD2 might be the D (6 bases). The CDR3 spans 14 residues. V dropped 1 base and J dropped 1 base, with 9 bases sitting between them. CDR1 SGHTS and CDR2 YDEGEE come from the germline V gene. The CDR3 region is CASSLPRGSYEQYF. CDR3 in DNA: TGTGCCAGCAGCTTGCCTCGGGGGTCCTACGAGCAGTACTTC.

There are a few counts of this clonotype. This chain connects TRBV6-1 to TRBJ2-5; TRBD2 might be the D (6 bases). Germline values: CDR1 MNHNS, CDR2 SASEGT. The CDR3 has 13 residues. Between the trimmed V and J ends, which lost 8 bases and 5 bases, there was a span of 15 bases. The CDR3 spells CASRGGKDETQYF. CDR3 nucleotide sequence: TGTGCCAGCCGGGGAGGAAAGGACGAGACCCAGTACTTC.

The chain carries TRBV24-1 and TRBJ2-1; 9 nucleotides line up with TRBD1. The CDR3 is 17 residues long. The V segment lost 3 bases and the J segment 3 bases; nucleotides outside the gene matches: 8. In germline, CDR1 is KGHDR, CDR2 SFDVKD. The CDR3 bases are TGTGCCACCAGTGATCCCCGACAGGGGGAATACTACAATGAGCAGTTCTTC. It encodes CATSDPRQGEYYNEQFF.

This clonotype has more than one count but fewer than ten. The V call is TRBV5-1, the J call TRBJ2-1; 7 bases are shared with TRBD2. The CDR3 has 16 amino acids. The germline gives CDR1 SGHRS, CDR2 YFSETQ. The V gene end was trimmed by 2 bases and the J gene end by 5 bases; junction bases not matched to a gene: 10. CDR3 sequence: CASSLILRGGDNEQFF. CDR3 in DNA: TGCGCCAGCAGCTTAATCCTGAGGGGAGGGGACAATGAGCAGTTCTTC.

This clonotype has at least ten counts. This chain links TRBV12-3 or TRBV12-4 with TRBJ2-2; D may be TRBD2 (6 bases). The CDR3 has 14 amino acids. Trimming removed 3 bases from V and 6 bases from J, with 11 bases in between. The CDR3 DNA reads TGTGCCAGCAGTTTGGGAGGCGGCCCCGGGGAGCTGTTTTTT. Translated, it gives CASSLGGGPGELFF.

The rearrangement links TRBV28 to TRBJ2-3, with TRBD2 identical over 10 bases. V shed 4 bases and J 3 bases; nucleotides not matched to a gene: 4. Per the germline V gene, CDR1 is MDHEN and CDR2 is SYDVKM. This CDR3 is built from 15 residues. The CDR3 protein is CASSWGTSETDTQYF. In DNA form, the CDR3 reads TGTGCCAGCAGTTGGGGGACTAGCGAGACAGATACGCAGTATTTT.

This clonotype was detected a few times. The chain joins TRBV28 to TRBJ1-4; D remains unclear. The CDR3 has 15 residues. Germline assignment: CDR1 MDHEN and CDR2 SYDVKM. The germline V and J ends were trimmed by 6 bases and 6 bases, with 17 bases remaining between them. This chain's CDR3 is CASSPAREDDEKLFF. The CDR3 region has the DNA TGTGCCAGCAGCCCCGCGAGGGAAGACGATGAAAAACTGTTTTTT.

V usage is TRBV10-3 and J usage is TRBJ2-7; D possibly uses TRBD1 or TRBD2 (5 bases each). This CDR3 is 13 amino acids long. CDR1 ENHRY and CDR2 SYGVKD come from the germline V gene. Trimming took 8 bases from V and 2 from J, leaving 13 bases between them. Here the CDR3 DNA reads TGTGCCATCCGGGGACCCGTCACCTACGAGCAGTACTTC. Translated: CAIRGPVTYEQYF.

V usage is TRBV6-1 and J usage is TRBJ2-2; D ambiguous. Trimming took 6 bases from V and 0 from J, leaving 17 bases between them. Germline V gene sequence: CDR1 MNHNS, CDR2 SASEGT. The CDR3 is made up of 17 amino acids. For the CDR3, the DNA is TGTGCCAGCAGCCCCCACCTTACTACACCGAACACCGGGGAGCTGTTTTTT. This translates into CASSPHLTTPNTGELFF.

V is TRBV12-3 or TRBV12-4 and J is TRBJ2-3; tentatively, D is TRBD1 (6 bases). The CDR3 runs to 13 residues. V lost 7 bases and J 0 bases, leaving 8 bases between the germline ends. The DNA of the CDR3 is TGTGCCAGCAAACAGGGTAGCACAGATACGCAGTATTTT. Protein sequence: CASKQGSTDTQYF.

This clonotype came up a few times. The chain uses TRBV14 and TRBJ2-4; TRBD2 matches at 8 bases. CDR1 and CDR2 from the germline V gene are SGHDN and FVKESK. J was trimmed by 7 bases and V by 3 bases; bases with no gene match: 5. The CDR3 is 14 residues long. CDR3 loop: CASSHAGLGNIQYF. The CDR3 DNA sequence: TGTGCCAGCAGCCACGCGGGACTAGGTAACATTCAGTACTTC. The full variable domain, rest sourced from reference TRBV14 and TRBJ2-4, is EAGVTQFPSHSVIEKGQTVTLRCDPISGHDNLYWYRRVMGKEIKFLLHFVKESKQDESGMPNNRFLAERTGGTYSTLKVQPAELEDSGVYFCASSHAGLGNIQYFGAGTRLSVL.

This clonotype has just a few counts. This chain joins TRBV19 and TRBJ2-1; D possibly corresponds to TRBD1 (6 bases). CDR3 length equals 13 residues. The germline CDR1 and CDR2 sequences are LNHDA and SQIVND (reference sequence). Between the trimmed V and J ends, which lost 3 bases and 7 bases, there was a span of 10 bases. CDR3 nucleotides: TGTGCCAGTAGTATCACGAGGGGGAATGAGCAGTTCTTC. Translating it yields CASSITRGNEQFF.

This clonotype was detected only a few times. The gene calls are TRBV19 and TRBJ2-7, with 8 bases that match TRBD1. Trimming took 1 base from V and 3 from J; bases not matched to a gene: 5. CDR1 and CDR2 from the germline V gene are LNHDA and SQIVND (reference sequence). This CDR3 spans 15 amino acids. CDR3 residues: CASSIAGQEFYEQYF. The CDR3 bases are TGTGCCAGTAGTATAGCGGGACAGGAGTTCTACGAGCAGTACTTC. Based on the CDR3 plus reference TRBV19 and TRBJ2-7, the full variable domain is DGGITQSPKYLFRKEGQNVTLSCEQNLNHDAMYWYRQDPGQGLRLIYYSQIVNDFQKGDIAEGYSVSREKKESFPLTVTSAQKNPTAFYLCASSIAGQEFYEQYFGPGTRLTVT.

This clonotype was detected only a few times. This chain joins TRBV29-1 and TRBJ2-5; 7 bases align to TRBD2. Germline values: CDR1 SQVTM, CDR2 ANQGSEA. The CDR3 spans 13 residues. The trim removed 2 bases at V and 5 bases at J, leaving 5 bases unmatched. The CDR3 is CSVEFGGEETQYF. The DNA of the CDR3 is TGCAGCGTTGAATTTGGGGGGGAGGAGACCCAGTACTTC.

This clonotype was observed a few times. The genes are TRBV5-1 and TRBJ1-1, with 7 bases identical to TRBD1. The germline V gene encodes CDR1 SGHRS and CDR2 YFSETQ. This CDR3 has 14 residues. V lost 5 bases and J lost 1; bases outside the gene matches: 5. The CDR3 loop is CASSAGTANTEAFF. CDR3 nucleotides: TGCGCCAGCAGTGCCGGGACAGCGAACACTGAAGCTTTCTTT. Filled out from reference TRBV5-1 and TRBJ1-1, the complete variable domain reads KAGVTQTPRYLIKTRGQQVTLSCSPISGHRSVSWYQQTPGQGLQFLFEYFSETQRNKGNFPGRFSGRQFSNSRSEMNVSTLELGDSALYLCASSAGTANTEAFFGQGTRLTVV.

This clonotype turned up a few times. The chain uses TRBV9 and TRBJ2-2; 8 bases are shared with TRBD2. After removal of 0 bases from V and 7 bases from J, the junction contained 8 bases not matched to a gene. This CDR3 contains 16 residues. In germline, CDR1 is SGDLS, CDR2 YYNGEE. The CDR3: CASSVGSSGGIGELFF. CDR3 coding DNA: TGTGCCAGCAGCGTAGGATCGAGCGGGGGCATCGGGGAGCTGTTTTTT.

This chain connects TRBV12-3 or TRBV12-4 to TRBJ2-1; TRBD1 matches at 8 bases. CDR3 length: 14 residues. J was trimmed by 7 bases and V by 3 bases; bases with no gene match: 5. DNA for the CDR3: TGTGCCAGCAGTTTTTGGAGACAGGGGAATGAGCAGTTCTTC. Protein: CASSFWRQGNEQFF.

CDR3 sequence: CSAREGLYEQYF. Here the CDR3 DNA reads TGCAGTGCTAGGGAGGGACTCTACGAGCAGTACTTC. The chain joins TRBV20-1 to TRBJ2-7, with D possibly TRBD2 on 6 matching bases. From germline, CDR1 is DFQATT and CDR2 SNEGSKA (reference sequence). V was pared by 3 bases and J by 3 bases, with 9 bases between. The CDR3 is 12 residues long.